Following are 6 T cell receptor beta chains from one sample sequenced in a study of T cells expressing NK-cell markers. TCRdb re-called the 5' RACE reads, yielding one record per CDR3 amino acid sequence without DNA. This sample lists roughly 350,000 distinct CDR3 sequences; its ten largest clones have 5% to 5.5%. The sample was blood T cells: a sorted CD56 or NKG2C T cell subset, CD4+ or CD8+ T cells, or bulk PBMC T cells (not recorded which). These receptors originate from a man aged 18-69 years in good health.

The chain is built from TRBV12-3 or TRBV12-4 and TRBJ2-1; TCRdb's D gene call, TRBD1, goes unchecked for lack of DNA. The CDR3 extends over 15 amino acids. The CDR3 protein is CASSLIVGGTGEQFF.

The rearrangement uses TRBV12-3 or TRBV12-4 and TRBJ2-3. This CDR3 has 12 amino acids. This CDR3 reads CASSLNGDTQYF.

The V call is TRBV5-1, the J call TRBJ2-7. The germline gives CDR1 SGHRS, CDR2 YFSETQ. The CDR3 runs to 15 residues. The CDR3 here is CASSLVAARLGEQYF.

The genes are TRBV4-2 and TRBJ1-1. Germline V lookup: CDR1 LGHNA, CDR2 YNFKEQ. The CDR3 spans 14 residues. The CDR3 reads CASSQAGPNTEAFF.

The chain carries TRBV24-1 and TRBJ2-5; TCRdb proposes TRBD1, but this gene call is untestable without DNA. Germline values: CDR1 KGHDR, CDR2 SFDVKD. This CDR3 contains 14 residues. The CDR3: CATSDFGADETQYF.

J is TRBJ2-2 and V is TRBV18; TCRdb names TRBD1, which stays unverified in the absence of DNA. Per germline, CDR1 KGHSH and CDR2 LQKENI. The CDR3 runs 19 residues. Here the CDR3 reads CASSPPVRGPVVGAGELFF.